These T cell receptor beta chains were read from a single sample in a study of OX40 agonist ivuxolimab in advanced cancers. Sequencing was performed with immunoSEQ multiplex PCR; in TCRdb, only in-frame clones are kept and a portion is missing. The sample shows 20,000 to 30,000 clones, over 80% of them seen only once. The sequences come from CD4+ or CD8+ T cells sorted from blood, collected in a trial of the OX40 agonist ivuxolimab. The receptors were gathered from an adult with an advanced solid tumor such as melanoma, head and neck, liver or kidney cancer. The conserved cysteine and the conserved F or W are not part of the CDR3 here. Fields, in order: V gene, J gene, CDR3 protein.

TRBV2,TRBJ2-1,ASSSNRNEQF
TRBV25-1,TRBJ2-2,ASSAGGELF
TRBV5-4,TRBJ2-5,ASSRSGGRFETQY
TRBV19,TRBJ1-2,ASSSPTGGDYGYT
TRBV29-1,TRBJ2-1,SARDSYNEQF
TRBV27,TRBJ1-1,ASSGLSREAF
TRBV7-9,TRBJ2-7,ASSGREFYEQY
TRBV9,TRBJ1-1,ASSVGRDARITEAF
TRBV5-6,TRBJ1-4,ASSSPPEKLF
TRBV9,TRBJ2-7,ASSAPDYRGEQY
TRBV6-4,TRBJ1-2,ASRDPGNDGYT
TRBV28,TRBJ2-1,ASSLWQGGNEQF
TRBV25-1,TRBJ2-3,ASSPSGNTQY
TRBV7-9,TRBJ1-4,ASSPAGQAFNEKLF
TRBV6-6,TRBJ1-1,ASSTEENTEAF
TRBV9,TRBJ2-7,ASSGDIGGYEQY
TRBV6-6,TRBJ2-3,ATILFREYTDTQY
TRBV15,TRBJ1-6,ATIAGRGAPNNSPLH
TRBV11-2,TRBJ1-2,ASSPFDTNYGYT
TRBV5-6,TRBJ2-5,ASSLGHPLQETQY
TRBV5-6,TRBJ2-1,ASSLPRGPYNEQF
TRBV5-5,TRBJ2-7,ASTFGGGISEQY
TRBV29-1,TRBJ1-4,SVGGFGTNEKLF
TRBV2,TRBJ2-2,ASKLDREDLTGELF
TRBV5-5,TRBJ1-1,ASSLEGSAEAF
TRBV19,TRBJ1-3,ASRSPLRGSGNTIY
TRBV5-6,TRBJ1-2,ASSSGPGGGYYGYT
TRBV4-3,TRBJ2-1,ASSQLHNSYNEQF
TRBV4-3,TRBJ1-6,ASSHGDRANSPLH
TRBV7-9,TRBJ1-1,ASSLRLAQGRAF
TRBV14,TRBJ2-7,ASSQARWGVYEQY